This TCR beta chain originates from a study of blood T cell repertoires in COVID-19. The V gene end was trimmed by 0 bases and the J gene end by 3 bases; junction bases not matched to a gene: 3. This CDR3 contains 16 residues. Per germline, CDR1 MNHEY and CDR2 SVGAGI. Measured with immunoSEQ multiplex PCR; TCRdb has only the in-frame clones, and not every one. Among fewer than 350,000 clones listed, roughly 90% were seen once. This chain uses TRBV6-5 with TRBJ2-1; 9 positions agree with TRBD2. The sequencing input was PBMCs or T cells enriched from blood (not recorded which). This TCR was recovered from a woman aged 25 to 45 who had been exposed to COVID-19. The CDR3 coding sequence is TGTGCCAGCAGTTACTCCGGGACTAGCAGCTACAATGAGCAGTTCTTC. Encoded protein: CASSYSGTSSYNEQFF.